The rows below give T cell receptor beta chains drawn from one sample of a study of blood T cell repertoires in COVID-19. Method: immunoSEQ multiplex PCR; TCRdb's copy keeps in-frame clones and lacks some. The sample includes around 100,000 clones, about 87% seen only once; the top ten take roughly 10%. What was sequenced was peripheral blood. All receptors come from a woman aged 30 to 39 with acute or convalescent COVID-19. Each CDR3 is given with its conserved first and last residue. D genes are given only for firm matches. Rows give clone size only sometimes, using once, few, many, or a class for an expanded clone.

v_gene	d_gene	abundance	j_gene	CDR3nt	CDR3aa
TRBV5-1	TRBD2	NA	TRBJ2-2	TGCGCCAGCAGCTTGGGACTAGCGGGGGCCATAGGAGGCGGGGAGCTGTTTTTT	CASSLGLAGAIGGGELFF
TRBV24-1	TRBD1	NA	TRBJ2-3	TGTGCCACCAGTCGCTCGGGACAGGGGGCTTACTCAGATACGCAGTATTTT	CATSRSGQGAYSDTQYF
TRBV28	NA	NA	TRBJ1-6	TGTGCCAGCAGTTTCGGGGGTAATTCACCCCTCCACTTT	CASSFGGNSPLHF
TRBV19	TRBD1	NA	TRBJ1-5	TGTGCCAGTAGTACCCGGGACAGGGGGAATCAGCCCCAGCATTTT	CASSTRDRGNQPQHF
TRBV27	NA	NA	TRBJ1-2	TGTGCCAGCTCCGATCTAGAGGGTGGCGGCTACACCTTC	CASSDLEGGGYTF
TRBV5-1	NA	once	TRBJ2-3	TGCGCCAGCAGCATCCCCGGCCGGGGGGCAGGGGATACGCAGTATTTT	CASSIPGRGAGDTQYF
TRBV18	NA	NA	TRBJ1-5	TGTGCCAGCTCACCGGGGCGGCATAGCAATCAGCCCCAGCATTTT	CASSPGRHSNQPQHF
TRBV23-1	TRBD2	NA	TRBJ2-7	TGCGCCAGCAGTCAAATCGGGAGGACAAAACACGAGCAGTACTTC	CASSQIGRTKHEQYF
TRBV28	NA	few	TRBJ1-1	TGTGCCAGCAGTTTTAATACAGGGAGGGGAGCTTTCTTT	CASSFNTGRGAFF
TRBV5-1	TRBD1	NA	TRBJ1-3	TGCGCCAGCAGCTTGATCGGGACAGGGGTGTCCTCTGGAAACACCATATATTTT	CASSLIGTGVSSGNTIYF
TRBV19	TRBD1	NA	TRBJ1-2	TGTGCCAGTAGTAGCCAGACAGGGAACCATGGCTACACCTTC	CASSSQTGNHGYTF
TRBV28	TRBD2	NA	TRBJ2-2	TGTGCCAGCAGTTCACTGGGGGGGGGCACCGGGGAGCTGTTTTTT	CASSSLGGGTGELFF
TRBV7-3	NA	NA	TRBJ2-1	TGTGCCAGCAGCCCGAGTCTCTCCGATGAGCAGTTCTTC	CASSPSLSDEQFF
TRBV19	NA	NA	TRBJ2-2	TGTGCCAGTAGTATAGGAGGCAGGGCGAACACCGGGGAGCTGTTTTTT	CASSIGGRANTGELFF
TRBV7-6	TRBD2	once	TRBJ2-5	TGTGCCAGCAGCTTAGCGCAGGGTAGCGGGGGCCACGGAGTTAGGGACTTC	CASSLAQGSGGHGVRDF
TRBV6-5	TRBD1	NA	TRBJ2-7	TGTGCCAGCAGAAGACAGGGGGCCTACGAGCAGTACTTC	CASRRQGAYEQYF
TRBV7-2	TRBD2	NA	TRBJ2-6	TGTGCCAGCAGCTTAGTAGCGGGGGGCCTCTCTGGGGCCAACGTCCTGACTTTC	CASSLVAGGLSGANVLTF
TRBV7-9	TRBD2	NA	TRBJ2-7	TGTGCCAGCAGCTTACCTAGCGGGGGGATACACGAGCAGTACTTC	CASSLPSGGIHEQYF
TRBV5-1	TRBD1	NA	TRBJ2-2	TGCGCCAGCAGCCCGGGACAGAACACTTGGGAGCTGTTTTTT	CASSPGQNTWELFF
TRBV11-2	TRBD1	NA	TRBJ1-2	TGTGCCAGCAGCTTCGCAGGGGGCTTCTATGGCTACACCTTC	CASSFAGGFYGYTF
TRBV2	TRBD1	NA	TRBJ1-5	TGTGCCAGCAGTGAAAGGACAGGGGGTGGTCAGCCCCAGCATTTT	CASSERTGGGQPQHF
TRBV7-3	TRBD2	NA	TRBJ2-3	TGTGCCAGCAGCTTAACGGCGGGGGGCACAGATACGCAGTATTTT	CASSLTAGGTDTQYF
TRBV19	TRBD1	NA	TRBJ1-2	TGTGCCAGTCAGCCACTCGGACAGGCGCTCGCCGTGACCTTC	CASQPLGQALAVTF
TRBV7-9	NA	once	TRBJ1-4	TGTGCCAGCAGCACATACAGTGCATTCAATGAAAAACTGTTTTTT	CASSTYSAFNEKLFF
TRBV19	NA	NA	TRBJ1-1	TGTGCCAGTAGTATAGGGGTTGGGAGTGAAGCTTTCTTT	CASSIGVGSEAFF
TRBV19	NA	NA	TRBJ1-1	TGTGCCAGTACCATCCGGGGGGCGCGGGACACTGAAGCTTTCTTT	CASTIRGARDTEAFF
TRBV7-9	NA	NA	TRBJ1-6	TGTGCCAGCAGCTTAGACCGGTCACCCCTCCACTTT	CASSLDRSPLHF